The source of this T cell receptor beta chain is a study of blood T cell repertoires in COVID-19. At the level of the study: Specimens from acute and convalescent COVID-19 originated in the United States, Italy and Spain.

This study enrolled people aged roughly 18 to 89 from approximately 25 US geographic areas. Donors of Cohort 3 who recovered were those that had two negative PCRs, clearance, or symptom resolution. Generated by immunoSEQ multiplex PCR, the TCRdb table keeps only in-frame clones and is missing some. This sample has about 390,000 clones; roughly 89% occur once, and the top ten carry roughly 9.4%. CDR1 and CDR2 (germline): SNHLY, FYNNEI. The CDR3 loop spans 15 amino acids. The V gene lost 0 bases and the J gene lost 8 bases, with 13 bases spanning the gap. V and J are TRBV2 and TRBJ2-2; a possible D gene is TRBD1 (6 bases). The receptor's source is a woman between 45 and 60 years old who had recovered from COVID-19. Sequencing was carried out using PBMCs or T cells enriched from blood (not recorded which). CDR3 sequence reads: CASSEAGAGAGELFF. DNA for the CDR3: TGTGCCAGCAGTGAAGCGGGGGCGGGTGCAGGGGAGCTGTTTTTT.